This record looks at one T cell receptor (beta chain) sequence and its context. Its antigen is unidentified. CDR3 length: 19 amino acids. Trimming cost V 4 bases and J 3 bases; bases outside gene matches: 10. Germline CDR1 MNHEY, CDR2 SMNVEV (reference sequence). This record comes from a study of cytomegalovirus exposure and HLA in healthy donors. Notes on the study in general: Sequences of the TCR beta chain were said to predict the HLA-A and HLA-B alleles of most subjects accurately.

PCR used 60 Vbeta primers and 13 Jbeta primers. The table came from immunoSEQ multiplex PCR; TCRdb's copy has only in-frame clones and leaves some out. Of about 170,000 clones detected, approximately 59% appear once; the ten largest clones hold roughly 2.9%. The chain has TRBV27 and TRBJ2-3, with 16 bases matching TRBD2. The sample was PBMCs. This receptor was taken from a man aged 40-50 years in good health and CMV-seronegative. The CDR3 reads CASSSLGLAGGRSTDTQYF. CDR3 sequence (DNA): TGTGCCAGCAGTTCCCTGGGACTAGCGGGAGGGCGTAGTACAGATACGCAGTATTTT.